What follows is one T cell receptor beta chain and its context. The antigen is not known. The study ran its PCR with 60 Vbeta and 13 Jbeta primers. Generated by immunoSEQ multiplex PCR, the TCRdb table keeps only in-frame clones and is missing some. The table includes about 130,000 clones, more than 9% detected once. The entry originates in a study of cytomegalovirus exposure and HLA in healthy donors. Study-wide results and limits: The investigators catalogued 150 to 200 TCR beta chains as cytomegalovirus-associated. Follow-up analysis seemed to connect common viral pathogens with several of the most significant clusters identified.

This CDR3 has 15 amino acids. Trimming at V came to 4 bases and at J to 4 bases, leaving 7 bases not matched to a gene. CDR1 is LNHNV and CDR2 is YYDKDF in the germline V gene (reference sequence). This chain links TRBV15 with TRBJ2-1; 7 nucleotides line up with TRBD2. This sequence originates from a woman under 30 in good health and CMV-seropositive. The sample taken for sequencing was PBMCs. CDR3 sequence reads: CATSTGLAAYNEQFF. The CDR3 DNA sequence: TGTGCCACCAGCACCGGGCTAGCGGCATACAATGAGCAGTTCTTC.